The 17 T cell receptor beta chains presented below share a single source sample, sequenced in a study of T cell clonotyping in hematopoietic cell transplantation. Only in-frame clones appear in the TCRdb table, and some are missing; sequencing was by immunoSEQ multiplex PCR. The data hold 20,000 to 30,000 clones, with 80% to 90% observed a single time. Sample time point: recipient sample about 28 days before transplant, after cytoreduction. Specimen: peripheral blood mononuclear cells, collected before stem cell transplant. Every receptor here comes from a woman aged 60 to 75 with acute myeloid leukemia. Some clones in this sample may be carry-over from other donors' samples.

The rearrangement uses TRBV2 and TRBJ1-1; 8 bases line up with TRBD1. The CDR3 is 15 amino acids. CDR1 is SNHLY, CDR2 FYNNEI, per germline. The V gene end was trimmed by 6 bases and the J gene end by 3 bases; junction bases not matched to a gene: 9. The chain's CDR3 is CASRWTGSGDTEAFF. In nucleotides, the CDR3 is TGTGCCAGCAGATGGACAGGGAGTGGGGACACTGAAGCTTTCTTT.

The chain carries TRBV7-9 and TRBJ2-2; D is unresolved. Germline V CDR1 and CDR2: SEHNR, FQNEAQ (reference sequence). The CDR3 runs 12 residues. V lost 0 bases and J lost 5, with 1 base in between. The CDR3 region is CASSLATGELFF. For the CDR3, the DNA is TGTGCCAGCAGCTTAGCTACCGGGGAGCTGTTTTTT.

CDR3 nucleotide sequence: TGTGCCAGCAGCTCAGAGAGGGCAGCTAACTATGGCTACACCTTC. Its translation is CASSSERAANYGYTF. The chain recombines TRBV7-9 with TRBJ1-2; D remains unclear. CDR1 and CDR2 from the germline V gene are SEHNR and FQNEAQ (reference sequence). Trimming took 4 bases from V and 0 from J, leaving 12 bases between them. This CDR3 is built from 15 residues.

The J gene is TRBJ1-4, the V gene TRBV7-6; 7 bases fit TRBD1. CDR3 length: 14 residues. With 5 bases clipped from V and 3 bases from J, the junction kept 3 bases outside the gene matches. CDR1 is SGHVS and CDR2 is FNYEAQ in the germline V gene. CDR3: CASSATGPNEKLFF. Here the CDR3 DNA reads TGTGCCAGCAGCGCGACAGGGCCTAATGAAAAACTGTTTTTT.

The chain links TRBV6-4 to TRBJ2-2, with D possibly being TRBD1 or TRBD2 (5 bases each). This CDR3 is built from 14 residues. CDR1 and CDR2 (germline): MRHNA, SNTAGT. Trimming stripped 3 bases from V and 6 bases from J, with 11 bases between. CDR3: CASSELGESGELFF. CDR3 bases: TGTGCCAGCAGTGAATTGGGGGAATCCGGGGAGCTGTTTTTT.

This clone was observed a single time. The rearrangement links TRBV19 to TRBJ2-5; 10 positions match TRBD1. CDR1 is LNHDA and CDR2 is SQIVND in the germline V gene (reference sequence). The CDR3 length is 14 residues. V was pared by 3 bases and J by 3 bases, with 1 base of the junction left unmatched. This chain's CDR3 is CASSIGQGEETQYF. The CDR3 DNA reads TGTGCCAGTAGTATCGGACAGGGGGAAGAGACCCAGTACTTC.

This clone was found a few times. J is TRBJ1-5 and V is TRBV2; D gene unclear. Trimming stripped 2 bases from V and 0 bases from J, with 8 bases between. The CDR3 consists of 15 residues. Germline lookup yields CDR1 SNHLY and CDR2 FYNNEI. The CDR3 here is CASSESGYSNQPQHF. CDR3 DNA sequence: TGTGCCAGCAGTGAAAGCGGGTATAGCAATCAGCCCCAGCATTTT. The whole variable domain, filled in from reference TRBV2 and TRBJ1-5, reads EPEVTQTPSHQVTQMGQEVILRCVPISNHLYFYWYRQILGQKVEFLVSFYNNEISEKSEIFDDQFSVERPDGSNFTLKIRSTKLEDSAMYFCASSESGYSNQPQHFGDGTRLSIL.

This chain links TRBV19 with TRBJ1-1; possibly TRBD1 for D (5 bases). The CDR3 spans 14 residues. Trimming took off 5 bases at V and 1 base at J, with 11 bases between the two ends. CDR1 LNHDA and CDR2 SQIVND come from the germline V gene (reference sequence). Here the CDR3 reads CASSSRGRNTEAFF. In DNA form, the CDR3 reads TGTGCCAGTAGTTCCCGGGGGAGGAACACTGAAGCTTTCTTT.

The chain carries TRBV28 and TRBJ2-3; the match to TRBD2 covers 11 bases. Germline V lookup: CDR1 MDHEN, CDR2 SYDVKM. With 4 bases clipped from V and 2 bases from J, the junction kept 8 bases outside the gene matches. The CDR3 runs 17 residues. DNA for the CDR3: TGTGCCAGCAGTTCGCCCTTGGGACTAGCGGACACAGATACGCAGTATTTT. This gives the protein CASSSPLGLADTDTQYF.

The rearrangement links TRBV4-3 to TRBJ2-1; 10 nucleotides line up with TRBD2. Per the germline V gene, CDR1 is LGHNA and CDR2 is YSLEER. V was clipped by 3 bases and J by 8 bases; unmatched bases: 4. There are 14 residues in the CDR3. In nucleotides, the CDR3 is TGCGCCAGCAGCCAGGCCGGGACTAGCGATGAGCAGTTCTTC. Residues: CASSQAGTSDEQFF.

The CDR3 sequence is CASSQDLTTGATEAFF. The CDR3 region has the DNA TGCGCCAGCAGCCAAGACCTCACTACAGGGGCCACTGAAGCTTTCTTT. The chain has TRBV4-3 and TRBJ1-1; 7 bases fit TRBD1. The J segment lost 4 bases and the V segment lost 0 bases, leaving 8 bases of the junction unmatched. Germline V CDR1 and CDR2: LGHNA, YSLEER. The CDR3 is 16 residues long.

The rearrangement uses TRBV7-3 and TRBJ2-3, with 9 bases lining up with TRBD1. The junction had 3 bases not matched to a gene; V was cut back by 5 bases and J by 0 bases. Germline CDR1 reads SGHTA; CDR2 reads FQGTGA. This CDR3 has 15 residues. The CDR3 bases are TGTGCCAGCAGCGGGGGACAGGGAAGCACAGATACGCAGTATTTT. Translated, it gives CASSGGQGSTDTQYF.

The chain employs TRBV9 and TRBJ1-3; D perhaps matches TRBD1 (5 bases). Trimming took off 4 bases at V and 5 bases at J, with 16 bases between the two ends. CDR3 size: 15 residues. The V gene's germline CDR1 is SGDLS and CDR2 YYNGEE. The CDR3 DNA sequence: TGTGCCAGCAGCCCCGCGGGACTGGCTAGAAACACCATATATTTT. It translates to CASSPAGLARNTIYF.

Only one count was recorded for this clone. The V gene is TRBV11-2, the J gene TRBJ1-5; D uncertain. Deletions cut 1 base from V and 7 bases from J, with 8 bases between. Germline V gene lookup returns CDR1 SGHAT and CDR2 FQNNGV. This CDR3 has 13 residues. Here the CDR3 reads CASSLGATQPQHF. The DNA of the CDR3 is TGTGCCAGCAGCTTAGGGGCCACCCAGCCCCAGCATTTT.

J is TRBJ1-5 and V is TRBV28; D gene unclear. V lost 8 bases and J lost 2, with 7 bases in between. The CDR3 covers 12 residues. In germline, CDR1 is MDHEN, CDR2 SYDVKM. The CDR3 loop reads CASAGGNQPQHF. The CDR3, as DNA: TGTGCCAGCGCAGGAGGCAATCAGCCCCAGCATTTT.

J is TRBJ2-7 and V is TRBV4-3; possible D gene TRBD1, 6 bases. CDR1 is LGHNA, CDR2 YSLEER, per germline. The CDR3 contains 14 residues. V lost 4 bases to trimming and J lost 0 bases, with 10 bases between them. In nucleotides, the CDR3 is TGCGCCAGCAGCCTCCGGGACACCTCCTACGAGCAGTACTTC. Its protein is CASSLRDTSYEQYF.

In its sample, this clone was seen a few times. The rearrangement joins TRBV7-3 to TRBJ2-7; D could derive from TRBD1 or TRBD2 (5 bases each). CDR3 length: 13 amino acids. From germline, CDR1 is SGHTA and CDR2 FQGTGA. V dropped 5 bases and J dropped 6 bases, with 14 bases sitting between them. This chain's CDR3 is CASSPRGVSEQYF. The CDR3 coding sequence is TGTGCCAGCAGCCCCCGAGGGGTGAGCGAGCAGTACTTC.